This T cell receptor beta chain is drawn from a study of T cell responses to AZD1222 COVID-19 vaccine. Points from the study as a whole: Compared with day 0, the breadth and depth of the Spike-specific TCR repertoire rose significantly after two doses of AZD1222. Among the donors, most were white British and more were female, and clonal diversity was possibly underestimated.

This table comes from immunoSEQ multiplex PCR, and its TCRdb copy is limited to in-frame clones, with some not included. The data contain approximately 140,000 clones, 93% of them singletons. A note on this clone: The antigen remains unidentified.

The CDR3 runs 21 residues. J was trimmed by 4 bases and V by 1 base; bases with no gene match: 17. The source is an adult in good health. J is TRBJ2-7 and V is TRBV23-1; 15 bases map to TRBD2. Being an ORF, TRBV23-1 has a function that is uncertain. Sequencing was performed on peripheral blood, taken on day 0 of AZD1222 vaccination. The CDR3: CASSQLTRTITGTSGRYEQYF. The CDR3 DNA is TGCGCCAGCAGTCAATTGACCAGGACCATCACCGGGACTAGCGGGAGGTACGAGCAGTACTTC.